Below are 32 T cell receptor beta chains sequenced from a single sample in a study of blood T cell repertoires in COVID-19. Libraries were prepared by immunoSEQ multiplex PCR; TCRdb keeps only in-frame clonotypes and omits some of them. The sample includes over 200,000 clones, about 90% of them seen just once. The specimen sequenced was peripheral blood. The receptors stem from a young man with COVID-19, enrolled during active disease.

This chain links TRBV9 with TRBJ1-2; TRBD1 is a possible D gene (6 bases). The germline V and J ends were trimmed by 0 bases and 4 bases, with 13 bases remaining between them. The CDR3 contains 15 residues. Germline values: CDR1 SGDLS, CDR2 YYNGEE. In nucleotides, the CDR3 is TGTGCCAGCAGCGTAGATCCAGGGGTTCGCTATGGCTACACCTTC. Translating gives CASSVDPGVRYGYTF.

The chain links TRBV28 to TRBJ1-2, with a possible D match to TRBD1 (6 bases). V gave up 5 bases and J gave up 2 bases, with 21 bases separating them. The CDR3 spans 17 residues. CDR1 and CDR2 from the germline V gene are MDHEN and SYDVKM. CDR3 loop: CASSEGRGSMSNYGYTF. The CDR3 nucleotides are TGTGCCAGCAGTGAGGGCAGGGGATCGATGTCCAACTATGGCTACACCTTC.

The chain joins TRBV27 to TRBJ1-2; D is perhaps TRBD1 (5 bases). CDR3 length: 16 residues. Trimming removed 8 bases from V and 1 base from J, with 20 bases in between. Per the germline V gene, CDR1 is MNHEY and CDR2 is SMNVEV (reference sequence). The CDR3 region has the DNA TGTGCCAGCTCCCACCCGGCAGGGAACGGTAACTATGGCTACACCTTC. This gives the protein CASSHPAGNGNYGYTF.

The DNA for the CDR3 is TGCGCCAGCAGCACAGGGTCCAACTACAATGAGCAGTTCTTC. Translation: CASSTGSNYNEQFF. This rearrangement joins TRBV5-1 to TRBJ2-1; perhaps TRBD1 as D (6 bases). Deletions cut 4 bases from V and 3 bases from J, with 11 bases between. Germline V lookup: CDR1 SGHRS, CDR2 YFSETQ. The CDR3 has 14 amino acids.

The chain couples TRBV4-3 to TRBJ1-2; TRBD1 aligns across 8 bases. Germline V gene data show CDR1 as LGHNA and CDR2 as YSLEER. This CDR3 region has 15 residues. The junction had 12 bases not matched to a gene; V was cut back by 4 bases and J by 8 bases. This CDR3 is CASSPRWTGSGGYTF. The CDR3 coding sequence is TGCGCCAGCAGCCCGAGATGGACAGGGTCGGGCGGCTACACCTTC.

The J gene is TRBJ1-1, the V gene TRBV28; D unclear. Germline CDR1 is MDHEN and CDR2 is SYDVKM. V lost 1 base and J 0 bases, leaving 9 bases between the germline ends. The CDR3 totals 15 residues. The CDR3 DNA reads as TGTGCCAGCAGTTTATCGGGTGGCATGAACACTGAAGCTTTCTTT. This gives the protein CASSLSGGMNTEAFF.

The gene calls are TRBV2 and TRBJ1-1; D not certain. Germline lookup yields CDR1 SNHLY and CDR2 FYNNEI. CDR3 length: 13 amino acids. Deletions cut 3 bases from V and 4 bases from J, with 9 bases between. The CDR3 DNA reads TGTGCCAGCAGTGATGAAAGGAGCACTGAAGCTTTCTTT. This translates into CASSDERSTEAFF.

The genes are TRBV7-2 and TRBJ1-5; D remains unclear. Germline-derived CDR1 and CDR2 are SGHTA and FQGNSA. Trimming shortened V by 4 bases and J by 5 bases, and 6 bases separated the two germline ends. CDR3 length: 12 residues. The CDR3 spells CASSYYDQPQHF. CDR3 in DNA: TGTGCCAGCAGCTATTATGATCAGCCCCAGCATTTT.

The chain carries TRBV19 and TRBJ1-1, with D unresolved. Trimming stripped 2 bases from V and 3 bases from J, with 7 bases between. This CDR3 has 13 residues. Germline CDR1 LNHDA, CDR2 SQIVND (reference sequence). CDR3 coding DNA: TGTGCCAGTAGTATAAACAGTGACACTGAAGCTTTCTTT. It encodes CASSINSDTEAFF. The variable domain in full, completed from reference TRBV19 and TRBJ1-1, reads DGGITQSPKYLFRKEGQNVTLSCEQNLNHDAMYWYRQDPGQGLRLIYYSQIVNDFQKGDIAEGYSVSREKKESFPLTVTSAQKNPTAFYLCASSINSDTEAFFGQGTRLTVV.

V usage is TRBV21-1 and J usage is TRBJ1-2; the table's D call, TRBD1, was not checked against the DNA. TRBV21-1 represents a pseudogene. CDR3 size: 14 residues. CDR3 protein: CASSPHGQIYGYTF. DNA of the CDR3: TGTGCCAGCAGCCCACATGGACAGATCTATGGCTACACCTTC.

This CDR3 reads CASSGQGSSNQPQHF. For the CDR3, the DNA is TGTGCCAGCAGCGGACAGGGGAGTAGCAATCAGCCCCAGCATTTT. The chain employs TRBV7-9 and TRBJ1-5; 9 bases are shared with TRBD1. Germline lookup yields CDR1 SEHNR and CDR2 FQNEAQ (reference sequence). The CDR3 is 15 amino acids. J was trimmed by 0 bases and V by 5 bases; bases with no gene match: 2.

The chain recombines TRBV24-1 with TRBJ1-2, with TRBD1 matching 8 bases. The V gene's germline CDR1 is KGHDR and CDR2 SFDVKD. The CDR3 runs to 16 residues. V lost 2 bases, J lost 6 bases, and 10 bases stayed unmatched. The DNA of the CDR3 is TGTGCCACCAGTGATTCTCAGGGGGCCCGGCGAGATGGCTACACCTTC. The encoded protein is CATSDSQGARRDGYTF.

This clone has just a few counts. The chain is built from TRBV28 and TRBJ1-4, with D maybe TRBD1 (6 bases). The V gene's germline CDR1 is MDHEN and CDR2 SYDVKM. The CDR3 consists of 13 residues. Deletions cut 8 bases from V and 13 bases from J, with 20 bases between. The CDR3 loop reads CASGGASGLPLFF. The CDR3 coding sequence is TGTGCCAGCGGGGGGGCTTCGGGACTCCCACTGTTTTTT.

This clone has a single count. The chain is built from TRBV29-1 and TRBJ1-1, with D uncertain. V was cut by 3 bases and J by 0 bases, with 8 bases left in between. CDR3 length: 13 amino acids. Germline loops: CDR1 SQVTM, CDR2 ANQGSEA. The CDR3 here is CSVDRRMNTEAFF. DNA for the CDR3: TGCAGCGTTGACCGGAGGATGAACACTGAAGCTTTCTTT. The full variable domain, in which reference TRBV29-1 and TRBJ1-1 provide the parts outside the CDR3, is SAVISQKPSRDICQRGTSLTIQCQVDSQVTMMFWYRQQPGQSLTLIATANQGSEATYESGFVIDKFPISRPNLTFSTLTVSNMSPEDSSIYLCSVDRRMNTEAFFGQGTRLTVV.

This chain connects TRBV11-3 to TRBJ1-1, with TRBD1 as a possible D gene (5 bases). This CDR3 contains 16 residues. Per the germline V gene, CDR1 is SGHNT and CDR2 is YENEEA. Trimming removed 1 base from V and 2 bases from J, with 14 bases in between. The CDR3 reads CASSLGGGGGNTEAFF. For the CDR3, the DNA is TGTGCCAGCAGCTTAGGGGGAGGTGGGGGTAACACTGAAGCTTTCTTT.

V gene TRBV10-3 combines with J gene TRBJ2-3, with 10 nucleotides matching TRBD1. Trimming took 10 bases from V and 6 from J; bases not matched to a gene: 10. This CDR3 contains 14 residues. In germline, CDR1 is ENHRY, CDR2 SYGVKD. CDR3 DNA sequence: TGTGCCACCCGACAGGGGGCGGGCGGGGATACGCAGTATTTT. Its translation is CATRQGAGGDTQYF.

The CDR3 reads CASRLGAGGIYEQYF. The CDR3 DNA reads TGTGCCAGCAGACTAGGGGCAGGGGGTATTTACGAGCAGTACTTC. The J gene is TRBJ2-7, the V gene TRBV7-2; 7 nucleotides agree with TRBD1. The CDR3 has 15 amino acids. V dropped 6 bases and J dropped 4; count of bases not matched to a gene: 12. Germline loops: CDR1 SGHTA, CDR2 FQGNSA.

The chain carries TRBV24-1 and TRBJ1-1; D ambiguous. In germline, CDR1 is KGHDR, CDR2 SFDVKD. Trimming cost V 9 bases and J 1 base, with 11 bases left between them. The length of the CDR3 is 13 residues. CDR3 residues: CATQAQRNTEAFF. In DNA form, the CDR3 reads TGTGCCACCCAGGCACAAAGGAACACTGAAGCTTTCTTT.

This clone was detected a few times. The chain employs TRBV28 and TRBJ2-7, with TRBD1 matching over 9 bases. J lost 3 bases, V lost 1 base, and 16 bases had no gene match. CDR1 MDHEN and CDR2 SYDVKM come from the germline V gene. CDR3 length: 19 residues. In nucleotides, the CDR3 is TGTGCCAGCAGTTTATTTGCGTATGAGGAGGGGACAGGGAGCTACGAGCAGTACTTC. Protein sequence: CASSLFAYEEGTGSYEQYF.

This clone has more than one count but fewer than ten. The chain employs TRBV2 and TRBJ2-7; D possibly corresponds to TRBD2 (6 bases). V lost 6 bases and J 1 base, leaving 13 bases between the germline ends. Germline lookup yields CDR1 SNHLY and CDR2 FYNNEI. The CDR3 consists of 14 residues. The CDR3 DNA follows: TGTGCCAGCAGACCCTCGACTAGTTCCTACGAGCAGTACTTC. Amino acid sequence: CASRPSTSSYEQYF. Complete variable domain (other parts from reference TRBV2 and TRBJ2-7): EPEVTQTPSHQVTQMGQEVILRCVPISNHLYFYWYRQILGQKVEFLVSFYNNEISEKSEIFDDQFSVERPDGSNFTLKIRSTKLEDSAMYFCASRPSTSSYEQYFGPGTRLTVT.

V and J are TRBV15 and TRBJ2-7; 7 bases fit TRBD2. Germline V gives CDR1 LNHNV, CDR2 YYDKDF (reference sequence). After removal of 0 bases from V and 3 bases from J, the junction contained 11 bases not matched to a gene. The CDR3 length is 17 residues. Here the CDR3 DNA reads TGTGCCACCAGCAGAGATAACGGTCTAGCGGCTGGCTACGAGCAGTACTTC. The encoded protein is CATSRDNGLAAGYEQYF.

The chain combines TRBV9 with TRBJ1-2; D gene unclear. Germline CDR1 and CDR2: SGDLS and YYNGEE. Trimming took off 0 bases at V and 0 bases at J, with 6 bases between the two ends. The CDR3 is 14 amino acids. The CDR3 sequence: CASSVGHPNYGYTF. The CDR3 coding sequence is TGTGCCAGCAGCGTAGGACACCCTAACTATGGCTACACCTTC.

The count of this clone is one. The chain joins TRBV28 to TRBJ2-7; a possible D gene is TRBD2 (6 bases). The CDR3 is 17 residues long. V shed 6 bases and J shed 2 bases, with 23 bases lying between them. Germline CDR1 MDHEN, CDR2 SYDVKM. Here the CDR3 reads CASRSTLGSRAAYEQYF. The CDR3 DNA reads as TGTGCCAGCAGATCCACCCTCGGGAGCAGGGCCGCCTACGAGCAGTACTTC.

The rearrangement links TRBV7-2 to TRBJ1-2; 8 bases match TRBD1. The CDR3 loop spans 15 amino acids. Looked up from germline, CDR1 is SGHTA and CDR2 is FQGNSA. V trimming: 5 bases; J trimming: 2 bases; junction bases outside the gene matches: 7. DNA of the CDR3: TGTGCCAGCAGCCCTCGGACAGGGCGGAACTATGGCTACACCTTC. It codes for CASSPRTGRNYGYTF.

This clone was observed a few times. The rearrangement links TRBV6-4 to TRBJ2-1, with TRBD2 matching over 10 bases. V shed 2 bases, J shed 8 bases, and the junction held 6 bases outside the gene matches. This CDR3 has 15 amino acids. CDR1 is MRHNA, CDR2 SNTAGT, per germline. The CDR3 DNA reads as TGTGCCAGCAGTGACGCTAGCGGGAGTGGCCATGAGCAGTTCTTC. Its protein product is CASSDASGSGHEQFF.

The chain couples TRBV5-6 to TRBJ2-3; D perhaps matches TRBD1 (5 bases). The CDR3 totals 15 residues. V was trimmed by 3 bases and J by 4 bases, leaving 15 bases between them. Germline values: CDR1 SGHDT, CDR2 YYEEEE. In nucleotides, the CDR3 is TGTGCCAGCAGCTCCGGTAAGGGGTCCCCAGATACGCAGTATTTT. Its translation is CASSSGKGSPDTQYF. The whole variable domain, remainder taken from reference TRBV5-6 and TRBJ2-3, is DAGVTQSPTHLIKTRGQQVTLRCSPKSGHDTVSWYQQALGQGPQFIFQYYEEEERQRGNFPDRFSGHQFPNYSSELNVNALLLGDSALYLCASSSGKGSPDTQYFGPGTRLTVL.

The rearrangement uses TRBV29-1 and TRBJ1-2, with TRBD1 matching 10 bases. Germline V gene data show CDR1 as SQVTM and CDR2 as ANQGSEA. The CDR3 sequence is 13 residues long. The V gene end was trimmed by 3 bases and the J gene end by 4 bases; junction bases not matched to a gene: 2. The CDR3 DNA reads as TGCAGCGTTGAGGACAGGGGGGCCTATGGCTACACCTTC. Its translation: CSVEDRGAYGYTF.

The CDR3 DNA reads as TGTGCCAGCAGCTCCTTACGTGGGCATGAGCAGTTCTTC. The encoded protein is CASSSLRGHEQFF. V and J are TRBV7-2 and TRBJ2-1; D unresolved. Germline CDR1 is SGHTA and CDR2 is FQGNSA. This CDR3 is 13 amino acids long. Between the trimmed V and J ends, which lost 4 bases and 8 bases, there was a span of 12 bases.

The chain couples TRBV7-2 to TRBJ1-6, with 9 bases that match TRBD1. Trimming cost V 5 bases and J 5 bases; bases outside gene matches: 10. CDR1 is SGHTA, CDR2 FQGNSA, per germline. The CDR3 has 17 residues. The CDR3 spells CASSPRTGANNNSPLHF. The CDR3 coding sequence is TGTGCCAGCAGCCCAAGGACAGGGGCAAACAATAATTCACCCCTCCACTTT.

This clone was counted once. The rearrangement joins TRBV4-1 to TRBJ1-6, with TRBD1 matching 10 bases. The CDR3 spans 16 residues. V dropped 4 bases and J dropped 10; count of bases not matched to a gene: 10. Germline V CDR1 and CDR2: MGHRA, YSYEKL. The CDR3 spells CASSPPTGGAGSPLHF. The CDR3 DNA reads TGCGCCAGCAGCCCCCCGACAGGGGGCGCGGGGTCACCCCTCCACTTT.

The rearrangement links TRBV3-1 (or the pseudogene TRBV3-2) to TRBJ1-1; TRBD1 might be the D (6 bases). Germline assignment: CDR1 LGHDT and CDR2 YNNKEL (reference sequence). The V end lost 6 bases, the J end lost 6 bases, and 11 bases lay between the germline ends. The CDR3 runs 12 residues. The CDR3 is CASRTSGAEAFF. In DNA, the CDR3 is TGTGCCAGCAGGACCTCAGGGGCTGAAGCTTTCTTT.

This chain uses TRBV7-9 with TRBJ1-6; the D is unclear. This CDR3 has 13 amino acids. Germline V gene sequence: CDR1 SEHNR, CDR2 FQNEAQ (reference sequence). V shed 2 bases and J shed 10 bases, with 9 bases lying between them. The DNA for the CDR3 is TGTGCCAGCAGCTTATTTGAGGGATCACCCCTCCACTTT. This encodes CASSLFEGSPLHF.